This entry lists 20 T cell receptor beta chains sequenced from one sample in a study. Via MiXCR, TCRdb re-called the 5' RACE reads, giving one row per CDR3 protein. The sample records about 40,000 distinct CDR3 sequences, 30% being singletons. Sequencing was done on a sample of tumor-infiltrating memory CD4+ T cells sorted from the breast tumor. Subset given: memory CD4+ T cells, CD4+CD45RO+CD25-. The receptors come from a female donor with breast cancer.

V usage is TRBV4-2 and J usage is TRBJ2-2; 14 nucleotides agree with TRBD2. Trimming at V came to 4 bases and at J to 7 bases, leaving 8 bases not matched to a gene. Germline loops: CDR1 LGHNA, CDR2 YNFKEQ. The CDR3 is 17 residues long. This chain's CDR3 is CASSPGLAGALVGELFF. DNA for the CDR3: TGTGCCAGCAGCCCGGGACTAGCGGGAGCTCTCGTCGGGGAGCTGTTTTTT.

On this clonotype: Possible read error: a much larger clone is one base away. V usage is TRBV28 and J usage is TRBJ2-7; the D is unclear. CDR3 size: 14 residues. CDR1 and CDR2 from the germline V gene are MDHEN and SYDVKM. CDR3 sequence: CTSSLESWAYEQYF. Here the CDR3 DNA reads TGTACCAGCAGTTTAGAGTCCTGGGCCTACGAGCAGTACTTC.

Written as DNA, the CDR3 is TGTGCCAGCAGTTTGGGGGGCTATGGCTACACCTTC. This translates into CASSLGGYGYTF. The chain recombines TRBV28 with TRBJ1-2; tentative D call: TRBD1 (5 bases). V gave up 3 bases and J gave up 4 bases, with 6 bases separating them. Germline V gives CDR1 MDHEN, CDR2 SYDVKM. This CDR3 contains 12 residues.

The count of this clonotype is one. The CDR3 here is CASTNYGTASGETQYF. In DNA, the CDR3 is TGCGCCAGCACAAATTACGGGACAGCTTCGGGGGAGACCCAGTACTTC. J is TRBJ2-5 and V is TRBV5-1; 7 bases map to TRBD1. CDR3 length equals 16 residues. With V trimmed by 6 bases and J by 5 bases, 16 bases remained unmatched. Germline values: CDR1 SGHRS, CDR2 YFSETQ. Using reference TRBV5-1 and TRBJ2-5 for the parts outside the CDR3, the full variable domain is KAGVTQTPRYLIKTRGQQVTLSCSPISGHRSVSWYQQTPGQGLQFLFEYFSETQRNKGNFPGRFSGRQFSNSRSEMNVSTLELGDSALYLCASTNYGTASGETQYFGPGTRLLVL.

This clonotype was seen ten or more times. Here the CDR3 reads CASSQGISGANVLTF. The CDR3 DNA follows: TGTGCCAGCAGCCAAGGTATCTCTGGGGCCAACGTCCTGACTTTC. The chain links TRBV12-3 or TRBV12-4 to TRBJ2-6; no clear D gene. V shed 6 bases and J shed 0 bases, with 9 bases lying between them. This CDR3 has 15 amino acids.

This clonotype was seen at least ten times. The chain combines TRBV27 with TRBJ2-7; 7 bases agree with TRBD2. Per the germline V gene, CDR1 is MNHEY and CDR2 is SMNVEV (reference sequence). The J segment lost 5 bases and the V segment lost 1 base, leaving 5 bases of the junction unmatched. The CDR3 runs 14 residues. The CDR3 sequence: CASSLLAGEDEQYF. CDR3 in DNA: TGTGCCAGCAGTTTATTGGCGGGAGAGGACGAGCAGTACTTC.

The chain is built from TRBV3-1 and TRBJ1-2; tentatively, D is TRBD1 (5 bases). V was clipped by 4 bases and J by 8 bases, with 17 bases between them. This CDR3 is built from 14 residues. CDR1 is LGHDT, CDR2 YNNKEL, per germline (reference sequence). The CDR3 DNA reads as TGTGCCAGCAGCCGCGACCGGCAGGGAGGCGGCTACACCTTC. Amino acid sequence: CASSRDRQGGGYTF. Looking up the rest from reference TRBV3-1 and TRBJ1-2 gives the full variable domain: DTAVSQTPKYLVTQMGNDKSIKCEQNLGHDTMYWYKQDSKKFLKIMFSYNNKELIINETVPNRFSPKSPDKAHLNLHINSLELGDSAVYFCASSRDRQGGGYTFGSGTRLTVV.

This chain links TRBV5-1 with TRBJ1-2, with a weak D call TRBD1 (5 bases). The CDR3 consists of 15 residues. CDR1 SGHRS and CDR2 YFSETQ come from the germline V gene. V was pared by 1 base and J by 6 bases, with 16 bases between. CDR3 nucleotides: TGCGCCAGCAGCTTGACCAGGGAAATTCTCAATGGCTACACCTTC. Translation gives CASSLTREILNGYTF.

In this sample, this clonotype turned up many times. The chain employs TRBV4-3 and TRBJ2-3; TRBD2 agrees at 9 bases. Germline V CDR1 and CDR2: LGHNA, YSLEER. With 0 bases clipped from V and 2 bases from J, the junction kept 3 bases outside the gene matches. The CDR3 totals 16 residues. CDR3 loop: CASSQEAGGVTDTQYF. DNA of the CDR3: TGCGCCAGCAGCCAAGAGGCGGGAGGGGTCACAGATACGCAGTATTTT.

This chain links TRBV4-1 with TRBJ2-7; possibly TRBD2 for D (7 bases). Germline values: CDR1 MGHRA, CDR2 YSYEKL. V was trimmed by 4 bases and J by 3 bases, leaving 16 bases between them. The CDR3 consists of 15 residues. CDR3 bases: TGCGCCAGCAGCCCGGGGGGCAGGGTGAACTACGAGCAGTACTTC. Its translation is CASSPGGRVNYEQYF.

This clonotype was seen repeatedly, ten times or more. The chain couples TRBV10-3 to TRBJ2-7, with TRBD1 matching 9 bases. The germline CDR1 and CDR2 sequences are ENHRY and SYGVKD. V was clipped by 6 bases and J by 0 bases; unmatched bases: 6. This CDR3 region has 15 residues. The CDR3 sequence is CAIRGTGPSSYEQYF. In DNA, the CDR3 is TGTGCCATCAGGGGGACAGGGCCTAGCTCCTACGAGCAGTACTTC.

This chain connects TRBV4-1 to TRBJ1-2; D is unclear. Looked up from germline, CDR1 is MGHRA and CDR2 is YSYEKL. The CDR3 loop spans 13 amino acids. Trimming took off 1 base at V and 4 bases at J, with 7 bases between the two ends. CDR3 region: CASSQGPIYGYTF. Here the CDR3 DNA reads TGCGCCAGCAGCCAAGGCCCGATCTATGGCTACACCTTC.

This chain links TRBV5-1 with TRBJ1-2, with D uncertain. The germline V gene has CDR1 SGHRS and CDR2 YFSETQ. CDR3 size: 13 residues. V was clipped by 1 base and J by 8 bases, with 12 bases between them. The CDR3 nucleotides read TGCGCCAGCAGCTTGACGAATGGGGAAGGCTACACCTTC. Protein: CASSLTNGEGYTF.

This clonotype was counted a few times. The rearrangement joins TRBV7-9 to TRBJ2-3; 12 bases line up with TRBD2. Germline assignment: CDR1 SEHNR and CDR2 FQNEAQ (reference sequence). Losses at the gene ends were 8 bases for V and 6 bases for J; bases not matched to a gene: 12. The CDR3 sequence is 16 residues long. In DNA, the CDR3 is TGTGCCAGCGGGCCACCTAGCGGGAGGGCACCCGATACGCAGTATTTT. It specifies CASGPPSGRAPDTQYF.

This chain uses TRBV24-1 with TRBJ2-3; no clear D gene. Trimming took 9 bases from V and 0 from J, leaving 12 bases between them. In germline, CDR1 is KGHDR, CDR2 SFDVKD. The CDR3 spans 14 residues. The CDR3 spells CATRGRVSTDTQYF. In DNA form, the CDR3 reads TGTGCCACCCGAGGACGCGTTAGCACAGATACGCAGTATTTT.

Remarks on this clonotype: A junction end diverges from the germline sequence, so it may reflect a read error. This chain connects TRBV5-1 to TRBJ2-5; TRBD1 matches at 7 bases. The length of the CDR3 is 15 residues. The V gene's germline CDR1 is SGHRS and CDR2 YFSETQ. The CDR3 reads CAISNLTGAAKTQYF. In DNA, the CDR3 is TGCGCCATCAGCAACCTCACAGGGGCGGCGAAGACCCAGTACTTC.

V is TRBV28 and J is TRBJ1-5, with D possibly TRBD1 on 6 matching bases. Germline lookup yields CDR1 MDHEN and CDR2 SYDVKM. V was shortened by 2 bases and J by 5 bases, with 13 bases between the two germline ends. The CDR3 is made up of 15 amino acids. This chain's CDR3 is CASSLEGGGHQPQHF. CDR3 nucleotides: TGTGCCAGCAGTTTAGAAGGGGGAGGTCATCAGCCCCAGCATTTT. The entire variable domain, with the rest obtained from reference TRBV28 and TRBJ1-5, is as follows: DVKVTQSSRYLVKRTGEKVFLECVQDMDHENMFWYRQDPGLGLRLIYFSYDVKMKEKGDIPEGYSVSREKKERFSLILESASTNQTSMYLCASSLEGGGHQPQHFGDGTRLSIL.

The chain joins TRBV6-2 or TRBV6-3 to TRBJ2-2; 8 bases are a match to TRBD2. CDR3 length: 15 amino acids. V dropped 6 bases and J dropped 5; count of bases not matched to a gene: 8. CDR1 and CDR2 from the germline V gene are MNHEY and SVGEGT. The CDR3 here is CASRREGGRTGELFF. CDR3 sequence (DNA): TGTGCCAGCAGACGGGAGGGAGGGCGGACCGGGGAGCTGTTTTTT.

This clonotype was picked up many times. The CDR3: CAIGDRGGGNTIYF. The DNA of the CDR3 is TGTGCCATCGGGGACAGGGGAGGTGGAAACACCATATATTTT. The V call is TRBV10-3, the J call TRBJ1-3, with TRBD1 matching over 10 bases. The CDR3 has 14 residues. The junction had 4 bases not matched to a gene; V was cut back by 8 bases and J by 3 bases. Germline lookup yields CDR1 ENHRY and CDR2 SYGVKD.

The chain has TRBV6-6 and TRBJ1-2, with D possibly being TRBD1 (5 bases). Germline V gene sequence: CDR1 MNHNY, CDR2 SVGAGI (reference sequence). The V end was cut by 8 bases, the J end by 0 bases, with 7 bases between. The CDR3 sequence is 12 residues long. CDR3 loop: CASGHSNYGYTF. CDR3 sequence (DNA): TGTGCCAGCGGACACTCTAACTATGGCTACACCTTC.